This is a list of T cell receptor beta chains from one sample in a study of T cell responses to AZD1222 COVID-19 vaccine. Clones were read by immunoSEQ multiplex PCR, and TCRdb kept only the in-frame ones, dropping some. The sample lists about 150,000 clones; 75% to 95% were seen once. This sample comprised peripheral blood, obtained on day 0 of AZD1222 vaccination. All receptors derive from an adult in good health. Both conserved end residues are part of each CDR3. The order of the fields is V gene, D gene, J gene, clone size, CDR3 DNA, CDR3 protein. D genes are given only for firm matches. Clone size is given for some rows only: seen once, a few or many times, or a class if the clone is expanded.

TRBV5-4	NA	TRBJ2-2	NA	TGTGCCAGCAGTGGACATGGGGGTCCGAACACCGGGGAGCTGTTTTTT	CASSGHGGPNTGELFF
TRBV2	NA	TRBJ2-7	NA	TGTGCCAGCAGTGAGCCGTACTACGAGCAGTACTTC	CASSEPYYEQYF
TRBV14	NA	TRBJ2-7	NA	TGTGCCAGCAATCCAGAGGGGTTCTCCTACGAGCAGTACTTC	CASNPEGFSYEQYF
TRBV2	NA	TRBJ2-1	NA	TGTGCCAGCAGTGCACAGCGGAACTACTACAATGAGCAGTTCTTC	CASSAQRNYYNEQFF
TRBV19	TRBD2	TRBJ2-3	NA	TGTGCCAGTAGTAAAGTAGCGGGAGCTTTTACAGATACGCAGTATTTT	CASSKVAGAFTDTQYF
TRBV14	NA	TRBJ1-1	NA	TGTGCCAGCAGCCTATCTCCCCATTTGGGAAAGGGGAACACTGAAGCTTTCTTT	CASSLSPHLGKGNTEAFF
TRBV12-5	NA	TRBJ2-1	NA	TGTGCTAGTGGTTTCGGGAGCGGAGGTAACAATGAGCAGTTCTTC	CASGFGSGGNNEQFF
TRBV19	TRBD1	TRBJ1-1	NA	TGTGCCAGTCGCGGACAGGGTCGCGTGTCTTTCTTT	CASRGQGRVSFF
TRBV12-3/TRBV12-4	NA	TRBJ1-2	NA	TGTGCCAGCAGTTTAACAGGGTATGGCTACACCTTC	CASSLTGYGYTF
TRBV3-1/TRBV3-2	NA	TRBJ2-7	NA	TGTGCCAGCAGCCAGGGAATCTACGAGCAGTACTTC	CASSQGIYEQYF
TRBV3-1/TRBV3-2	NA	TRBJ1-6	NA	TGTGCCAGCAAACTGGGACAAGAGGGGAATTCACCCCTCCACTTT	CASKLGQEGNSPLHF
TRBV28	NA	TRBJ1-3	NA	TGTGCCAGCAATACTGTCAGGGCCTCCGGAAACACCATATATTTT	CASNTVRASGNTIYF
TRBV2	TRBD2	TRBJ2-7	NA	TGTGCCAGCAGAGGAGGACTAGCGGGAGGGCCCTACGAGCAGTACTTC	CASRGGLAGGPYEQYF
TRBV29-1	NA	TRBJ2-1	NA	TGCAGCGTTGAAGTTAGGCCAGGGGACCACAATGAGCAGTTCTTC	CSVEVRPGDHNEQFF
TRBV29-1	NA	TRBJ1-1	NA	TGCAGCGTTGTCCGGAACACTGAAGCTTTCTTT	CSVVRNTEAFF
TRBV18	NA	TRBJ2-3	NA	TGTGCCAGCTCACCTTGGACAAAAGGAGATACGCAGTATTTT	CASSPWTKGDTQYF
TRBV7-3	NA	TRBJ2-5	NA	TGTGCCAGCAGCCCAAAGGCGGGCCCCCTAGAGACCCAGTACTTC	CASSPKAGPLETQYF
TRBV28	TRBD1	TRBJ1-4	few	TGTGCCAGCAGTTTACGATTCGGACAGGACAATGAAAAACTGTTTTTT	CASSLRFGQDNEKLFF
TRBV7-9	NA	TRBJ1-3	NA	TGTGCCAGCAGCTTAGCGGGGAAGGGATCTGGAAACACCATATATTTT	CASSLAGKGSGNTIYF
TRBV30	NA	TRBJ1-3	NA	TGTGCCTGGAGTGGTACAGGCTCTGGAAACACCATATATTTT	CAWSGTGSGNTIYF
TRBV20-1	TRBD2	TRBJ2-2	NA	TGCAGTGCTAGTCCGCCTAGCGGGAGGCTACGCTATAACACCGGGGAGCTGTTTTTT	CSASPPSGRLRYNTGELFF
TRBV7-9	TRBD1	TRBJ1-2	NA	TGTGCCAGCAGCGACCCGGGACAGGGCAACAACTATGGCTACACCTTC	CASSDPGQGNNYGYTF
TRBV4-2	NA	TRBJ1-3	few	TGTGCCAGCAGCCAAGACTGGGCGGGAAACTCTGGAAACACCATATATTTT	CASSQDWAGNSGNTIYF
TRBV10-3	TRBD1	TRBJ1-1	NA	TGTGCCATCAGAAGGGGGCAGGACACTGAAGCTTTCTTT	CAIRRGQDTEAFF
TRBV10-3	NA	TRBJ1-2	NA	TGTGCCATCAGTGGGGGCTCGGGCTATGGCTACACCTTC	CAISGGSGYGYTF
TRBV30	NA	TRBJ2-1	NA	TGTGCCTGGAGCTTGCTCAATGAGCAGTTCTTC	CAWSLLNEQFF
TRBV4-3	TRBD1	TRBJ1-1	medium-sized	TGCGCCAGCAGCCAAGATCGGGCCGGGACAGGGGTTTGGGACACTGAAGCTTTCTTT	CASSQDRAGTGVWDTEAFF
TRBV7-8	NA	TRBJ2-2	NA	TGTGCCAGCAGCTCACACCTTAACACCGGGGAGCTGTTTTTT	CASSSHLNTGELFF
TRBV7-2	NA	TRBJ2-1	NA	TGTGCCAGCAGCTTAGCCTTAGGACAAGGTTACAATGAGCAGTTCTTC	CASSLALGQGYNEQFF
TRBV6-2/TRBV6-3	TRBD2	TRBJ2-7	NA	TGTGCCAGCAGTATACACTCAACCGGGACTAGCGCCTACGAGCAGTACTTC	CASSIHSTGTSAYEQYF
TRBV20-1	TRBD2	TRBJ2-7	many	TGCAGTGCTAGTCCCACGACTAGCGGGTTCAACGAGCAGTACTTC	CSASPTTSGFNEQYF
TRBV15	NA	TRBJ2-1	NA	TGTGCCACCAGCGGCCGTGCGGGTCAAGGGGATGAGCAGTTCTTC	CATSGRAGQGDEQFF
TRBV27	NA	TRBJ1-1	once	TGTGCCAGCAGTACGTACCCGGCCACTAACGCTGAAGCTTTCTTT	CASSTYPATNAEAFF
TRBV25-1	TRBD1	TRBJ2-5	NA	TGTGCCAGCACCCCAACCGGGACAGCTCCGGGGACCCAGTACTTC	CASTPTGTAPGTQYF
TRBV5-1	NA	TRBJ2-1	NA	TGCGCCAGCAATTTGGGCGGGACGGCTTACAATGAGCAGTTCTTC	CASNLGGTAYNEQFF
TRBV11-2	TRBD2	TRBJ2-3	NA	TGTGCCAGCAGCTTAGCGGGAGGGCCTCGGGCGCAGTATTTT	CASSLAGGPRAQYF
TRBV7-3	TRBD2	TRBJ2-7	NA	TGTGCCAGCAGTCCTTACGGCGGGAGCTCCTACGAGCAGTACTTC	CASSPYGGSSYEQYF
TRBV18	NA	TRBJ2-1	once	TGTGCCAGCTCAGCGGGACGGATTTTATACAATGAGCAGTTCTTC	CASSAGRILYNEQFF
TRBV4-1	NA	TRBJ2-1	NA	TGCGCCAGCAGCCTAGGACCCAGCTCCTACAATGAGCAGTTCTTC	CASSLGPSSYNEQFF
TRBV7-6	NA	TRBJ2-7	NA	TGTGCCAGCAGCTTAGATCTGGGGACCTACGAGCAGTACTTC	CASSLDLGTYEQYF
TRBV5-1	NA	TRBJ1-4	NA	TGCGCCAGCAGTTCGGCGTCCGGTAGCGCTAATGAAAAACTGTTTTTT	CASSSASGSANEKLFF
TRBV4-3	NA	TRBJ2-1	NA	TGCGCCAGCAGCCAAGATGGAGGGGATTTCGCCTACAATGAGCAGTTCTTC	CASSQDGGDFAYNEQFF
TRBV6-5	NA	TRBJ2-2	NA	TGTGCCAGCTCTCCTACTAGTCACACCGGGGAGCTGTTTTTT	CASSPTSHTGELFF
TRBV20-1	NA	TRBJ1-5	NA	TGCAGTGCTAGTCCCCCTACTCGAGAGCTGCAGCCCCAGCATTTT	CSASPPTRELQPQHF
TRBV7-9	NA	TRBJ1-1	NA	TGTGCCAGCAGCTTTTCCCCTGGTACGGCCATGAACACTGAAGCTTTCTTT	CASSFSPGTAMNTEAFF
TRBV15	NA	TRBJ2-3	NA	TGTGCCACCAGCAGAGGACGGGTAGGCACAGATACGCAGTATTTT	CATSRGRVGTDTQYF
TRBV19	TRBD1	TRBJ1-2	once	TGTGCCAGTAGTATATACCCGGGACAGAACTATGGCTACACCTTC	CASSIYPGQNYGYTF
TRBV12-3/TRBV12-4	NA	TRBJ1-2	NA	TGTGCCAGCAGTTTAAAGCAATATGGCTACACCTTC	CASSLKQYGYTF
TRBV3-1/TRBV3-2	NA	TRBJ1-5	NA	TGTGCCAGCAGCCGGAGAGGTGGGGCAGGGGACAAAGTAAGCAATCAGCCCCAGCATTTT	CASSRRGGAGDKVSNQPQHF
TRBV10-3	TRBD1	TRBJ1-5	NA	TGTGCCATCAGTGAGAATGGACAGGGATATCAGCCCCAGCATTTT	CAISENGQGYQPQHF
TRBV4-3	NA	TRBJ1-1	NA	TGCGCCAGCAGCCAAGAGCGGGGGGCTGTTACTGAAGCTTTCTTT	CASSQERGAVTEAFF
TRBV6-5	TRBD2	TRBJ2-2	NA	TGTGCCAGCAGTCGGAGCGGGAGAGAAACCGGGGAGCTGTTTTTT	CASSRSGRETGELFF
TRBV19	TRBD2	TRBJ2-7	NA	TGTGCCAGTAGTTCGAAGGCTAGCGGGAGGGTCTACGAGCAGTACTTC	CASSSKASGRVYEQYF
TRBV4-1	TRBD2	TRBJ2-5	NA	TGCGCCAGCAGCCAAGAAGGTGCGGGAGGCCCCCTAACCCAAGAGACCCAGTACTTC	CASSQEGAGGPLTQETQYF
TRBV24-1	TRBD1	TRBJ1-2	NA	TGTGCCACCAGCTTACAGGGGGATGGCTACACCTTC	CATSLQGDGYTF
TRBV9	TRBD2	TRBJ2-1	NA	TGTGCCAGCAGCCCACGGACTAGCGGGAGCGCGCGCTCCTACAATGAGCAGTTCTTC	CASSPRTSGSARSYNEQFF
TRBV28	TRBD2	TRBJ2-3	NA	TGTGCCAGCAGTTCGCCCCAGCCCGGACTAGCGGAAGCTGGGGATACGCAGTATTTT	CASSSPQPGLAEAGDTQYF
TRBV6-5	TRBD1	TRBJ2-1	once	TGTGCCAGCAGTTACTCTCCAGGGGGCGGCGATGAGCAGTTCTTC	CASSYSPGGGDEQFF
TRBV6-2/TRBV6-3	NA	TRBJ1-2	NA	TGTGCCAGCAGCCACGCCACAGGGTCGGCCTATGGCTACACCTTC	CASSHATGSAYGYTF
TRBV2	TRBD2	TRBJ2-1	NA	TGTGCCAGCAGTGAAGAGCGGGAGGACTACAATGAGCAGTTCTTC	CASSEEREDYNEQFF